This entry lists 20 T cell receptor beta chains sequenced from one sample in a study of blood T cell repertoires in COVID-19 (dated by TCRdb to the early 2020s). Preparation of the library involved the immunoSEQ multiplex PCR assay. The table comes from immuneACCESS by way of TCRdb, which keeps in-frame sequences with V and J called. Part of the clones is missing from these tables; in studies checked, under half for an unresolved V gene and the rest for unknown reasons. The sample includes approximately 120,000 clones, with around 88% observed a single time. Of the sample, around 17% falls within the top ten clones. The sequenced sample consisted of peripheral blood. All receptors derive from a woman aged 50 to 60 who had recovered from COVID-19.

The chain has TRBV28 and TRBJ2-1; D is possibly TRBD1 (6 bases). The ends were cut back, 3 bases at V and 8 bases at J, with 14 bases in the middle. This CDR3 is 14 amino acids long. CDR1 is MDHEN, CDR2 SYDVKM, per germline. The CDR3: CASSFQGLSDEQFF. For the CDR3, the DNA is TGTGCCAGCAGTTTTCAGGGGTTGTCTGATGAGCAGTTCTTC.

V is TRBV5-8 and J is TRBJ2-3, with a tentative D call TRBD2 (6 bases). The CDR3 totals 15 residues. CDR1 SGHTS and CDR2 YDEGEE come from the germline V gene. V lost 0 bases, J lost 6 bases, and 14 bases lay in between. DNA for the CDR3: TGTGCCAGCAGCTTGGATAGCGGTGGGACCGATACGCAGTATTTT. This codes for CASSLDSGGTDTQYF.

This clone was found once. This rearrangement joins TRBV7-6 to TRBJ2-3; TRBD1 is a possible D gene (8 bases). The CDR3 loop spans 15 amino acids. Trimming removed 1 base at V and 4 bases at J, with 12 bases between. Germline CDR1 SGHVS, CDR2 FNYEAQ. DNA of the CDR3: TGTGCCAGCAGCTTAGGGACAGGGAGGGCAGATACGCAGTATTTT. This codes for CASSLGTGRADTQYF.

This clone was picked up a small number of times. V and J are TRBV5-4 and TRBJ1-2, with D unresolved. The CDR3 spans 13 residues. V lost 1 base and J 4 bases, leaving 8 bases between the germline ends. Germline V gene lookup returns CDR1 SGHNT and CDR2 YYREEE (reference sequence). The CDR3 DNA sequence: TGTGCCAGCAGCTTGACTCTAAGCTATGGCTACACCTTC. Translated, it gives CASSLTLSYGYTF.

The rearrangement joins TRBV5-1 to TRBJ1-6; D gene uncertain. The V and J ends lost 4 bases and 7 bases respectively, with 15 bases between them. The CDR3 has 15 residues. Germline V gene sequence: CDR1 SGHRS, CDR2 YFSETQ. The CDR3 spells CASSQSGVGNSPLHF. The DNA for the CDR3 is TGCGCCAGCAGCCAGTCCGGGGTAGGGAATTCACCCCTCCACTTT.

The CDR3: CATSSGTDNEQFF. CDR3 coding DNA: TGTGCCACCAGCAGCGGGACAGACAATGAGCAGTTCTTC. The chain couples TRBV15 to TRBJ2-1; 7 nucleotides line up with TRBD1. The CDR3 has 13 amino acids. Germline V gene data show CDR1 as LNHNV and CDR2 as YYDKDF (reference sequence). After removal of 3 bases from V and 5 bases from J, the junction contained 1 base not matched to a gene. The full variable domain, rest sourced from reference TRBV15 and TRBJ2-1, is DAMVIQNPRYQVTQFGKPVTLSCSQTLNHNVMYWYQQKSSQAPKLLFHYYDKDFNNEADTPDNFQSRRPNTSFCFLDIRSPGLGDTAMYLCATSSGTDNEQFFGPGTRLTVL.

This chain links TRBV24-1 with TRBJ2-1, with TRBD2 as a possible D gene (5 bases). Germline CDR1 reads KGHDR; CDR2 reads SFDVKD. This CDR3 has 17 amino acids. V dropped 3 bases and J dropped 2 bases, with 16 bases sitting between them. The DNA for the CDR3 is TGTGCCACCAGTGATCCCACCGGAGGAGGCCCCTACAATGAGCAGTTCTTC. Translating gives CATSDPTGGGPYNEQFF.

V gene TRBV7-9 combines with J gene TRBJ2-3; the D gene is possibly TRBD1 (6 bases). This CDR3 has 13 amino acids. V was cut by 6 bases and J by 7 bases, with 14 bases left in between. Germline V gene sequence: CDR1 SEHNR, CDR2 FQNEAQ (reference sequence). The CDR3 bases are TGTGCCAGCAGTACAGGGATAGGAAATACGCAGTATTTT. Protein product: CASSTGIGNTQYF.

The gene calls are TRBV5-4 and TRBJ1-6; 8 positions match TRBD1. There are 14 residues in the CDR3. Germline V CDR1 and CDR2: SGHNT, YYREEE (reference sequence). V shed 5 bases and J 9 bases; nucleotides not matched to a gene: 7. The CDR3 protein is CASREQGDPSPLHF. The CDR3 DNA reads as TGTGCCAGCAGGGAACAGGGGGATCCTTCACCCCTCCACTTT.

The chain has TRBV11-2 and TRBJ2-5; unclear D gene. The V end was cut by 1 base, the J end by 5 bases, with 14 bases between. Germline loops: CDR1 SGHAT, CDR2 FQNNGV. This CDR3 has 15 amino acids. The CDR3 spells CASSLAPGPLETQYF. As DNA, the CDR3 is TGTGCCAGCAGCTTAGCTCCTGGCCCTCTTGAGACCCAGTACTTC. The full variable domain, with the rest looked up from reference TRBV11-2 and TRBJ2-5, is EAGVAQSPRYKIIEKRQSVAFWCNPISGHATLYWYQQILGQGPKLLIQFQNNGVVDDSQLPKDRFSAERLKGVDSTLKIQPAKLEDSAVYLCASSLAPGPLETQYFGPGTRLLVL.

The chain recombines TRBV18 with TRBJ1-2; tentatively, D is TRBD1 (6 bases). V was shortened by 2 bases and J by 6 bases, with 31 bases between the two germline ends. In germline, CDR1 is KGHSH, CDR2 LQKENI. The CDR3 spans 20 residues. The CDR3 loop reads CASSPSGNLLDSVFVNGYTF. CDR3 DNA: TGTGCCAGCTCACCATCTGGGAATCTCCTGGACAGTGTATTCGTAAATGGCTACACCTTC.

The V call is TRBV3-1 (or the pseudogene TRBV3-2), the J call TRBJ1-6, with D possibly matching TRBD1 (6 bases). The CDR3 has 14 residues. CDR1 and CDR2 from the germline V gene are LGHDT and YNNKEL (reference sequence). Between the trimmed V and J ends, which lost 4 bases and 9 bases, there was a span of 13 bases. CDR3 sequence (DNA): TGTGCCAGCAGCCGGACAGAATTGGGTTCACCCCTCCACTTT. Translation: CASSRTELGSPLHF.

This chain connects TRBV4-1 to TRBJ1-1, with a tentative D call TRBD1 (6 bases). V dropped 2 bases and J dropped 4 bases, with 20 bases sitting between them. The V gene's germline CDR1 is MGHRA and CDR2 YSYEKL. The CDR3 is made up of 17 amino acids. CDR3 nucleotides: TGCGCCAGCAGCCAACTCCCGACAGGTGGGTCTGGCACTGAAGCTTTCTTT. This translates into CASSQLPTGGSGTEAFF.

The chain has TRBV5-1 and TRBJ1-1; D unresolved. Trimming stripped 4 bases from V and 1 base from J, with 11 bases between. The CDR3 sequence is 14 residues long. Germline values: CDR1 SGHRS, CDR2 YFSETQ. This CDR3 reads CASSHGVGNTEAFF. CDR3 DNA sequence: TGCGCCAGCAGCCACGGGGTAGGGAACACTGAAGCTTTCTTT.

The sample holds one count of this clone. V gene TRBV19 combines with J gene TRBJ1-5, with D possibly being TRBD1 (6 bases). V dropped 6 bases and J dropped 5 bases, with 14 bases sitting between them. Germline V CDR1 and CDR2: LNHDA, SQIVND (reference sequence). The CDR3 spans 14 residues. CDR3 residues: CASRARGGDQPQHF. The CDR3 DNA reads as TGTGCCAGTAGGGCCAGGGGTGGGGATCAGCCCCAGCATTTT.

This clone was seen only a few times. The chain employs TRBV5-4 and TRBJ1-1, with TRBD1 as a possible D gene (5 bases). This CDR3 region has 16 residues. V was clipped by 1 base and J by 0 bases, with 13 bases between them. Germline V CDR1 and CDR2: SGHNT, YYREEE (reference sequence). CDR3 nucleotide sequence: TGTGCCAGCAGCTTGAGTGCGGGACGGATGAACACTGAAGCTTTCTTT. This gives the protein CASSLSAGRMNTEAFF.

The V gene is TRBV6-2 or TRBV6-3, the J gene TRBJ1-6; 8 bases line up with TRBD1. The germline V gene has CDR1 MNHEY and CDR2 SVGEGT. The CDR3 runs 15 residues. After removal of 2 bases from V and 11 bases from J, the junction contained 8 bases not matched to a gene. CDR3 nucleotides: TGTGCCAGCAGTTACGAGACAGGGGTAGAGGCACCCCTCCACTTT. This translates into CASSYETGVEAPLHF.

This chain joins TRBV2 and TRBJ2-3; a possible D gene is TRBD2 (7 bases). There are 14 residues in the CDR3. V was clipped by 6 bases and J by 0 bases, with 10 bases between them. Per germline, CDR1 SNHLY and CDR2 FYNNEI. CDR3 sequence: CASSGGPSTDTQYF. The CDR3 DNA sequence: TGTGCCAGCAGCGGGGGGCCTAGCACAGATACGCAGTATTTT.

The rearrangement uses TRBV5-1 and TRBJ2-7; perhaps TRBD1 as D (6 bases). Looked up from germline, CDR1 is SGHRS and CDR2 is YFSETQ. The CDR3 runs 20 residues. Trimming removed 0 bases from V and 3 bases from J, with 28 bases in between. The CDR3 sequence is CASSLGFLPDRLPWGYEQYF. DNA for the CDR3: TGCGCCAGCAGCTTGGGCTTCCTTCCGGACAGACTACCATGGGGCTACGAGCAGTACTTC.

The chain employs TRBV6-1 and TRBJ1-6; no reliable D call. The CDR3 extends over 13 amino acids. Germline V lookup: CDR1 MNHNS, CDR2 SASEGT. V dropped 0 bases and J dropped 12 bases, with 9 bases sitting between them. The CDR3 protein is CASSEAGRGPLHF. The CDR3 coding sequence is TGTGCCAGCAGTGAAGCCGGCCGGGGACCCCTCCACTTT.